These 13 T cell receptor beta chains came from one sample sequenced in a study of regulatory T cells in long-lasting Graves disease. Sample time point: persistent/refractory GD, antithyroid drugs over 5 years with positive TRAb. Preparation of the TCR library used RNA extracted from PBMCs. CDR3-region Arm-PCR and iRepertoire HTBI primers produced the TCR beta libraries. TCRdb reprocessed the multiplex PCR reads via MiXCR and lists one record per CDR3 protein. The sample contains under 500,000 distinct CDR3 sequences, less than 25% of which appear only once. The source material was peripheral blood mononuclear cells (PBMCs), sampled when the disease was refractory, from a patient treated with antithyroid drugs. Receptors originate from a female donor with Graves disease.

This clonotype was recorded many times. The rearrangement uses TRBV2 and TRBJ2-5, with 12 bases that match TRBD1. CDR1 is SNHLY and CDR2 is FYNNEI in the germline V gene. The CDR3 is 15 amino acids. V gave up 5 bases and J gave up 5 bases; unmatched junction bases: 6. The CDR3 loop reads CASSRGQGARETQYF. The CDR3 DNA reads as TGTGCCAGCAGTCGGGGACAGGGGGCGCGGGAGACCCAGTACTTC.

This clonotype was counted between two and nine times. The V and J genes are TRBV30 and TRBJ2-2, with 14 bases identical to TRBD2. The CDR3 has 17 amino acids. V trimming: 2 bases; J trimming: 6 bases; junction bases outside the gene matches: 8. The germline V gene has CDR1 GTSNPN and CDR2 SVGIG (reference sequence). The CDR3 protein is CAWSLGRTSGRSGELFF. CDR3 in DNA: TGTGCCTGGAGTTTAGGGAGGACTAGCGGGAGGTCCGGGGAGCTGTTTTTT.

This clonotype appeared once. The chain uses TRBV29-1 and TRBJ2-1; 9 bases line up with TRBD1. Trimming took 4 bases from V and 3 from J; bases not matched to a gene: 4. Germline-derived CDR1 and CDR2 are SQVTM and ANQGSEA. The CDR3 is 14 residues long. In DNA, the CDR3 is TGCAGCGTTGTGGGACAGGGAGTCTACAATGAGCAGTTCTTC. This sequence encodes CSVVGQGVYNEQFF.

The sample holds a few counts of this clonotype. J is TRBJ1-4 and V is TRBV4-3; a possible D gene is TRBD1 (5 bases). Trimming shortened V by 4 bases and J by 8 bases, and 14 bases separated the two germline ends. The CDR3 has 14 amino acids. Germline CDR1 is LGHNA and CDR2 is YSLEER. DNA of the CDR3: TGCGCCAGCAGCCTGCAGGGACGGGACGAAAAACTGTTTTTT. Translated: CASSLQGRDEKLFF.

This clonotype was counted many times. The chain is built from TRBV7-2 and TRBJ2-2, with D unresolved. The V gene lost 5 bases and the J gene lost 4 bases, with 14 bases spanning the gap. Germline-derived CDR1 and CDR2 are SGHTA and FQGNSA. This CDR3 spans 15 amino acids. The CDR3 region is CASSLSPSGTGELFF. The CDR3, as DNA: TGTGCCAGCAGCCTAAGCCCTTCTGGCACCGGGGAGCTGTTTTTT.

Regarding this clonotype: One end of the junction is discordant with germline, which a read error may explain. The chain is built from TRBV6-4 and TRBJ2-6, with 7 nucleotides matching TRBD2. The germline V gene has CDR1 MRHNA and CDR2 SNTAGT. The CDR3 extends over 15 amino acids. CDR3 nucleotide sequence: TGTGCCAGCAGTGCCCCGGGGGGTGGGGCCAACGCCCTGACTTTC. Residues: CASSAPGGGANALTF.

This clonotype was recorded many times. The genes are TRBV20-1 and TRBJ2-6, with 7 bases identical to TRBD1. J was trimmed by 6 bases and V by 0 bases; bases with no gene match: 2. The V gene's germline CDR1 is DFQATT and CDR2 SNEGSKA (reference sequence). This CDR3 is 14 amino acids long. The CDR3: CSARDRGPANVLTF. The CDR3 DNA reads as TGCAGTGCTAGAGATAGGGGGCCGGCCAACGTCCTGACTTTC.

The chain recombines TRBV29-1 with TRBJ2-5, with 8 nucleotides matching TRBD2. The CDR3 has 13 residues. The V and J ends lost 4 bases and 11 bases, in that order; junction bases with no gene match: 12. Germline V CDR1 and CDR2: SQVTM, ANQGSEA. As DNA, the CDR3 is TGCAGCGTTGTTGGGAGCGGGACTAGGTCGCAGTACTTC. Protein product: CSVVGSGTRSQYF.

The chain is built from TRBV4-3 and TRBJ2-5; no reliable D call. Looked up from germline, CDR1 is LGHNA and CDR2 is YSLEER. Between the trimmed V and J ends, which lost 0 bases and 4 bases, there was a span of 12 bases. The CDR3 has 15 amino acids. The CDR3 nucleotides are TGCGCCAGCAGCCAAGAATATCAGGTCGCAGAGACCCAGTACTTC. Its translation is CASSQEYQVAETQYF.

This clonotype was recorded many times. The chain couples TRBV6-1 to TRBJ1-2; TRBD1 aligns across 7 bases. J was trimmed by 2 bases and V by 7 bases; bases with no gene match: 19. Germline CDR1 is MNHNS and CDR2 is SASEGT. The CDR3 spans 18 residues. CDR3 DNA sequence: TGTGCCAGCACCCCAAGGATGGACAGGTATAGGGACAACTATGGCTACACCTTC. Translation gives CASTPRMDRYRDNYGYTF.

This clonotype was detected only a few times. This rearrangement joins TRBV12-3 or TRBV12-4 to TRBJ2-1, with D tentatively TRBD2 (5 bases). The CDR3 consists of 15 residues. The V gene lost 3 bases and the J gene lost 1 base, with 10 bases spanning the gap. The CDR3 DNA is TGTGCCAGCAGTTTGGAAAGCGGTTCCTACAATGAGCAGTTCTTC. It is translated as CASSLESGSYNEQFF.

This clonotype appeared many times. The chain recombines TRBV27 with TRBJ2-7; D is unresolved. CDR1 and CDR2 (germline): MNHEY, SMNVEV (reference sequence). CDR3 length: 14 amino acids. Between the trimmed V and J ends, which lost 2 bases and 3 bases, there was a span of 11 bases. CDR3 residues: CASSLNAAHYEQYF. The CDR3, as DNA: TGTGCCAGCAGTTTAAACGCAGCCCACTACGAGCAGTACTTC.

J is TRBJ1-4 and V is TRBV5-5, with D uncertain. Deletions cut 0 bases from V and 5 bases from J, with 17 bases between. Germline-derived CDR1 and CDR2 are SGHKS and YYEKEE (reference sequence). This CDR3 comprises 17 residues. The CDR3: CASSLGTHSFPNEKLFF. The DNA of the CDR3 is TGTGCCAGCAGCTTGGGAACCCACAGCTTCCCGAATGAAAAACTGTTTTTT.